This T cell receptor beta chain is drawn from a study of shared clonotypes between healthy human individuals. Turning to the study itself: CD4 naive and CD4 memory each took three plates per donor, while CD8 naive took two and CD8 memory one. Study results and caveats: The sampled material consisted only of blood, and tissue repertoires are likely to differ. Rarefaction showed sorted-subset sequencing was incomplete despite large depth.

The CDR3 is made up of 16 amino acids. Germline V CDR1 and CDR2: MNHNS, SASEGT. Into CD45RA+ naive and CD45RA-negative memory subsets, the CD4+ cells were split. TCRdb's table, derived via immunoSEQ multiplex PCR, lists solely in-frame clones and lacks some. The sample lists approximately 1.5 million clones, approximately 98.5% occurring once. Of note for this clone: What it recognizes is unknown. The junction departs from germline at one end; a sequencing error may be responsible.

This chain joins TRBV6-1 and TRBJ1-4, with a possible D match to TRBD1 (5 bases). Sequenced: naive CD4+ T cells sorted from blood. Subset noted: CD45RA+ positively selected. This TCR was recovered from a young man in good health. The CDR3 DNA is TGTGCCAGCAGGGAAGCAGGGTTTTTGGCTAATGAAAAACTGTTTTTT. Translation: CASREAGFLANEKLFF.